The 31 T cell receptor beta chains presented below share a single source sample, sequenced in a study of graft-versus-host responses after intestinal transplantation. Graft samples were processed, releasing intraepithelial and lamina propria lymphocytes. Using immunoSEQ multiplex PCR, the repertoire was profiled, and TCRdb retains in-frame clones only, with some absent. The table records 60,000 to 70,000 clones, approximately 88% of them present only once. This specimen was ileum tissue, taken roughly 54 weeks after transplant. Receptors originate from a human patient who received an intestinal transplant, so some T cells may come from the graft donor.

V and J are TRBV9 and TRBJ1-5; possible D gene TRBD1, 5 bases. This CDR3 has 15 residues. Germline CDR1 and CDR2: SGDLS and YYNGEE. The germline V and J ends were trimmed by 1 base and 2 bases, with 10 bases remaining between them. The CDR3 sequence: CASSVWGDRNQPQHF. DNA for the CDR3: TGTGCCAGCAGCGTATGGGGGGATCGCAATCAGCCCCAGCATTTT.

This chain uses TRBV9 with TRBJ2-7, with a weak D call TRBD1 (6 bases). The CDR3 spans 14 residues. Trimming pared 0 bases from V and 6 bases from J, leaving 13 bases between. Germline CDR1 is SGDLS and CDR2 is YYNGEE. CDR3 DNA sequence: TGTGCCAGCAGCGTAGGGCCCCAGGGGCCCGAGCAGTACTTC. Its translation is CASSVGPQGPEQYF. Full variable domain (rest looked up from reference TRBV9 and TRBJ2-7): DSGVTQTPKHLITATGQRVTLRCSPRSGDLSVYWYQQSLDQGLQFLIQYYNGEERAKGNILERFSAQQFPDLHSELNLSSLELGDSALYFCASSVGPQGPEQYFGPGTRLTVT.

DNA of the CDR3: TGTGCCAGCAGCCCCAGGGGAGGGAGTGCTGAAGCTTTCTTT. This encodes CASSPRGGSAEAFF. The V gene is TRBV5-5, the J gene TRBJ1-1; D might be TRBD1 (6 bases). The length of the CDR3 is 14 residues. CDR1 is SGHKS, CDR2 YYEKEE, per germline (reference sequence). V was shortened by 4 bases and J by 6 bases, with 16 bases between the two germline ends.

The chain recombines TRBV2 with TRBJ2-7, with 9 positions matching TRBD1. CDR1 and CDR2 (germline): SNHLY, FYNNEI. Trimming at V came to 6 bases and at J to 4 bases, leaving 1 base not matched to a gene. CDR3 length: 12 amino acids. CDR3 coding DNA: TGTGCCAGCAGGGACAGGGGTTACGAGCAGTACTTC. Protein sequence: CASRDRGYEQYF.

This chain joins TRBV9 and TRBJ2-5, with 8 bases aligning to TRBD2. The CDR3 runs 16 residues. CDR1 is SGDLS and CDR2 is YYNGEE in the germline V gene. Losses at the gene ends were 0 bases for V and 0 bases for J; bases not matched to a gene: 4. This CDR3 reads CASSVEPGGNQETQYF. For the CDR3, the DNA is TGTGCCAGCAGCGTAGAACCGGGGGGGAACCAAGAGACCCAGTACTTC.

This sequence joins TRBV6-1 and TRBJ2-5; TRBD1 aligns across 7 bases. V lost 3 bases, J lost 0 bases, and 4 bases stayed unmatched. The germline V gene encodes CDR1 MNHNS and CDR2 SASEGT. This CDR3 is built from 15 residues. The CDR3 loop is CASSDLTGNQETQYF. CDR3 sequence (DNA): TGTGCCAGCAGTGACTTGACAGGGAACCAAGAGACCCAGTACTTC.

CDR3 bases: TGTGCCAGCAGTTACATGGGCCAGCTTACAGGAAACACCATATATTTT. Translation gives CASSYMGQLTGNTIYF. This sequence joins TRBV6-5 and TRBJ1-3, with D unresolved. CDR1 and CDR2 from the germline V gene are MNHEY and SVGAGI. The CDR3 is 16 amino acids. Trimming stripped 2 bases from V and 4 bases from J, with 15 bases between.

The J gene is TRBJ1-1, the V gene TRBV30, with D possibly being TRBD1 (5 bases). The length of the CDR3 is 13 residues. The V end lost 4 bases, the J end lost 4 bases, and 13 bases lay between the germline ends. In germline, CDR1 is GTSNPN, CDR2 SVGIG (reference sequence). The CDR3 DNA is TGTGCCTGGATTTTGAGGGGCAGCACTGAAGCTTTCTTT. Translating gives CAWILRGSTEAFF.

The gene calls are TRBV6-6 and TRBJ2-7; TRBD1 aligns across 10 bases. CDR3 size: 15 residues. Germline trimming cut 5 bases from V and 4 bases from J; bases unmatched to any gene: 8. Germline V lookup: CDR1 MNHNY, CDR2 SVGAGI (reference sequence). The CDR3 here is CASSRRRDRGYEQYF. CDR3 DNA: TGTGCCAGCAGTCGCAGACGGGACAGGGGTTACGAGCAGTACTTC.

In nucleotides, the CDR3 is TGTGCCAGCAGCCCGGACGGACTAGCGGGAACCTACGAGCAGTACTTC. Translation: CASSPDGLAGTYEQYF. The J gene is TRBJ2-7, the V gene TRBV5-4; TRBD2 agrees at 12 bases. Germline CDR1 SGHNT, CDR2 YYREEE (reference sequence). The trim removed 4 bases at V and 2 bases at J, leaving 7 bases unmatched. The CDR3 has 16 residues.

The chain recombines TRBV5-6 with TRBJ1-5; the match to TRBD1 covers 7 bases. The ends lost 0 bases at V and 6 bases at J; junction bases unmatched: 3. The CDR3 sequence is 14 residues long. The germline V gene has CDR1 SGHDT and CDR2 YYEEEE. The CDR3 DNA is TGTGCCAGCAGCTTGGAGGGGGCGGGTCAGCCCCAGCATTTT. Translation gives CASSLEGAGQPQHF.

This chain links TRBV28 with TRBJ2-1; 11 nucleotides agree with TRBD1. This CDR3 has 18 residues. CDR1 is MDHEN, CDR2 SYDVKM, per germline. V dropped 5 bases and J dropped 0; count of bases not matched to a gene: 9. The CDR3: CASSPTGTGGVSYNEQFF. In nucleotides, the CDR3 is TGTGCCAGCAGTCCGACCGGGACAGGGGGTGTCTCCTACAATGAGCAGTTCTTC.

The CDR3 spells CASSFQGVFQPQHF. The CDR3 DNA sequence: TGTGCCAGCAGTTTCCAGGGGGTGTTTCAGCCCCAGCATTTT. V is TRBV27 and J is TRBJ1-5, with 7 bases matching TRBD1. V lost 3 bases to trimming and J lost 6 bases; unmatched junction nucleotides: 5. The CDR3 totals 14 residues. From germline, CDR1 is MNHEY and CDR2 SMNVEV (reference sequence).

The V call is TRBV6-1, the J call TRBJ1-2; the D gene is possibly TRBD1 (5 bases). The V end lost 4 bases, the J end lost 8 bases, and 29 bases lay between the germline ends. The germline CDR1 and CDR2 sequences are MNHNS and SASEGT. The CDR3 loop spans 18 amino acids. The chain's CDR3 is CASSVTSFERGGWGGYTF. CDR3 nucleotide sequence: TGTGCCAGCAGTGTTACCTCCTTTGAACGGGGCGGCTGGGGAGGCTACACCTTC.

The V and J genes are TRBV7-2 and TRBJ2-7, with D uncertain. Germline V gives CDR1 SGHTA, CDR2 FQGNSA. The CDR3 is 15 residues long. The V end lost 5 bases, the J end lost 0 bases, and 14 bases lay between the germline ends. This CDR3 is CASSITPGFSYEQYF. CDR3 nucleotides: TGTGCCAGCAGCATTACCCCCGGTTTCTCCTACGAGCAGTACTTC.

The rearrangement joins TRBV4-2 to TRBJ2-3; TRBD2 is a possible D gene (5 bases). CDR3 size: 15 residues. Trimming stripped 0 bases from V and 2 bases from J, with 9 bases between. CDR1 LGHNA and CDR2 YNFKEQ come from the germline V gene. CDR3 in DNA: TGTGCCAGCAGCCAAGACCGGCGGGTCACAGATACGCAGTATTTT. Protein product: CASSQDRRVTDTQYF.

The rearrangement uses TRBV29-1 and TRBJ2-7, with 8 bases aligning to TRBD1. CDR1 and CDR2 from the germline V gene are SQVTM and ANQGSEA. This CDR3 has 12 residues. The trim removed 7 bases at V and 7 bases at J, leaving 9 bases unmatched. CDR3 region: CSGVGTGGEQYF. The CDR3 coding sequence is TGCAGCGGTGTGGGTACAGGGGGAGAGCAGTACTTC.

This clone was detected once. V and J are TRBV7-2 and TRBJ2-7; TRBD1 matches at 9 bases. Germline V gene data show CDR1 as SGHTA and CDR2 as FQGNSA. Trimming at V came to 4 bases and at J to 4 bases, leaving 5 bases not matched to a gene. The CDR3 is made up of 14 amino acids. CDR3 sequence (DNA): TGTGCCAGCAGCTCTTACAGGGGGCAATACGAGCAGTACTTC. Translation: CASSSYRGQYEQYF.

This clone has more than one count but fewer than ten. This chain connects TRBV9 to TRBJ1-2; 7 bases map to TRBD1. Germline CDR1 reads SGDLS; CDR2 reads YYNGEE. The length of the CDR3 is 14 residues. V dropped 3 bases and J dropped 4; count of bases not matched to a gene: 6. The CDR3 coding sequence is TGTGCCAGCAGCGCCGACAGGGAGAGCTATGGCTACACCTTC. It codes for CASSADRESYGYTF.

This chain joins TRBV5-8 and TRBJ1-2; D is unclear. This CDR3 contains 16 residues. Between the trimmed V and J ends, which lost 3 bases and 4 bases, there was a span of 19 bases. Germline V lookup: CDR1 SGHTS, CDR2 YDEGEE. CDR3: CASSSLELLAAYGYTF. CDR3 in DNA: TGTGCCAGCAGCTCCCTTGAACTCCTGGCGGCCTATGGCTACACCTTC.

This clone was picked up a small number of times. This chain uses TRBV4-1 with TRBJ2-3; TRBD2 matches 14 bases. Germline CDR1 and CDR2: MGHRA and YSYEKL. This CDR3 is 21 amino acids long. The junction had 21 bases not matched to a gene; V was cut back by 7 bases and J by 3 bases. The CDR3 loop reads CASTFIATPGTSGSKTDTQYF. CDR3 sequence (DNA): TGCGCCAGCACCTTCATAGCTACTCCCGGGACTAGCGGGAGTAAAACAGATACGCAGTATTTT.

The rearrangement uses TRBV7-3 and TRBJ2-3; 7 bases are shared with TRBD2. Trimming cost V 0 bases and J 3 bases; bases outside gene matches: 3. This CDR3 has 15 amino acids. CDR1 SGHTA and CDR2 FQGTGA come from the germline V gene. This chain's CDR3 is CASSLTGGSTDTQYF. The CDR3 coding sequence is TGTGCCAGCAGCTTAACCGGGGGGTCGACAGATACGCAGTATTTT. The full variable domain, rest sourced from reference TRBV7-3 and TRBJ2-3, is GAGVSQTPSNKVTEKGKYVELRCDPISGHTALYWYRQSLGQGPEFLIYFQGTGAADDSGLPNDRFFAVRPEGSVSTLKIQRTERGDSAVYLCASSLTGGSTDTQYFGPGTRLTVL.

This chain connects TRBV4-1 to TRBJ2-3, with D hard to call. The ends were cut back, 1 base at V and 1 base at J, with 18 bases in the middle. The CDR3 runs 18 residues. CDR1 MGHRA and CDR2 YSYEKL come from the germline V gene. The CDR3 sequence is CASSQVGQLVWGTDTQYF. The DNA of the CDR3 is TGCGCCAGCAGCCAAGTAGGGCAACTGGTATGGGGCACAGATACGCAGTATTTT.

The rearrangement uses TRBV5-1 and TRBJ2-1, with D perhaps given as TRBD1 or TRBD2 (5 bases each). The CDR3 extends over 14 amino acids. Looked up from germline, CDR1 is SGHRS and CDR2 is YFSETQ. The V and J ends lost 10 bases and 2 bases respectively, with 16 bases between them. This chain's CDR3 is CACLRDPTYNEQFF. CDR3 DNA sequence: TGCGCCTGCCTCCGGGACCCGACCTACAATGAGCAGTTCTTC.

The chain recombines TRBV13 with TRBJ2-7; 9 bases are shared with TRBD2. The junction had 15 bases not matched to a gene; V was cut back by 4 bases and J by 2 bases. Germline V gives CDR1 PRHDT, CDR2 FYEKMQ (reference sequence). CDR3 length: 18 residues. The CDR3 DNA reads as TGTGCCAGCAGCTCCTGGAAGGGTTCGGCGGGGGGGGCCTACGAGCAGTACTTC. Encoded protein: CASSSWKGSAGGAYEQYF.

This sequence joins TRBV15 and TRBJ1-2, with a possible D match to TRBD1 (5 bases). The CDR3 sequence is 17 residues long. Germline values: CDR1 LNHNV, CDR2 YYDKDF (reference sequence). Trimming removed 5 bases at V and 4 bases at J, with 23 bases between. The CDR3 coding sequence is TGTGCCACCAGCTTCGGAGGCGGGTCGGATAGGGGCTATGGCTACACCTTC. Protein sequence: CATSFGGGSDRGYGYTF.

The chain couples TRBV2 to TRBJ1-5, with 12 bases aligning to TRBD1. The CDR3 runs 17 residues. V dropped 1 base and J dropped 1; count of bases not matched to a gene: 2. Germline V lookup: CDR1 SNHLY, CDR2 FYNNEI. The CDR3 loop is CASSEVGQGASNQPQHF. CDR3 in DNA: TGTGCCAGCAGTGAAGTGGGACAGGGGGCAAGCAATCAGCCCCAGCATTTT.

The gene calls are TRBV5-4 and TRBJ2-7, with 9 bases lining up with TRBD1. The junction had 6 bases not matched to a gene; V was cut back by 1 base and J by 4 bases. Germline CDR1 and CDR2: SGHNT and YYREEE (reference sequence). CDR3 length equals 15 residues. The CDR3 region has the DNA TGTGCCAGCAGCTTGAACAGGGGGCTCAGTTACGAGCAGTACTTC. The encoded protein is CASSLNRGLSYEQYF.

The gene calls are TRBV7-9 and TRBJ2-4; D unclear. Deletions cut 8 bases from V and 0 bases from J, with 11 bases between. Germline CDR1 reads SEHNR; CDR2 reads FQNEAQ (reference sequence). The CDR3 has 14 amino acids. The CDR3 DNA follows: TGTGCCAGCCCCAGGCCTCTAGCCAAAAACATTCAGTACTTC. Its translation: CASPRPLAKNIQYF.

The CDR3 nucleotides are TGTGCCAGCAGTTTATTCAGTATTGGAAACACCATATATTTT. It yields the protein CASSLFSIGNTIYF. The chain is built from TRBV28 and TRBJ1-3; D is unresolved. The CDR3 spans 14 residues. V was shortened by 1 base and J by 3 bases, with 7 bases between the two germline ends. Germline V gives CDR1 MDHEN, CDR2 SYDVKM.

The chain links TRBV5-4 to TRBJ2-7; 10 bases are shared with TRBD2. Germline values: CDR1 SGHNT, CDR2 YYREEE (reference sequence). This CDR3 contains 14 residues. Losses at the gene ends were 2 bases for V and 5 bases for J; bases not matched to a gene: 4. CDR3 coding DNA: TGTGCCAGCAGCTTACCCGGGACTAGCGACGAGCAGTACTTC. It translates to CASSLPGTSDEQYF. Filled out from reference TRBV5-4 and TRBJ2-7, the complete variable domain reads ETGVTQSPTHLIKTRGQQVTLRCSSQSGHNTVSWYQQALGQGPQFIFQYYREEENGRGNFPPRFSGLQFPNYSSELNVNALELDDSALYLCASSLPGTSDEQYFGPGTRLTVT.